Presented here are 5 T cell receptor beta chains from one specimen sequenced in a study of blood T cells in healthy people across ages. Combining a sample-barcoded 5' primer with a J-beta primer mix, a second PCR ran for about 6 to 12 cycles. TCRdb re-called the 5' RACE reads with MiXCR, one entry per CDR3 protein. The data show under 850,000 distinct CDR3 sequences, around 34% seen once. Sequencing was carried out using blood. These receptors all stem from a man between 18 and 35 years old in good health.

The chain has TRBV7-2 and TRBJ2-4; the D is unclear. Per the germline V gene, CDR1 is SGHTA and CDR2 is FQGNSA. The V gene lost 4 bases and the J gene lost 13 bases, with 26 bases spanning the gap. This CDR3 has 16 residues. CDR3 sequence reads: CTSSSSGPLPYNEQYF. CDR3 DNA: TGTACCAGCAGCTCTTCCGGGCCCTTACCCTACAATGAGCAGTACTTC.

There are a few counts of this clonotype. The CDR3: CATSDSGELFF. In nucleotides, the CDR3 is TGTGCCACCAGTGATTCCGGGGAGCTGTTTTTT. The rearrangement links TRBV24-1 to TRBJ2-2; D is unresolved. Deletions cut 2 bases from V and 6 bases from J, with 0 bases between. Germline V CDR1 and CDR2: KGHDR, SFDVKD. CDR3 length equals 11 residues.

The chain links TRBV5-5 to TRBJ2-7, with 11 bases that match TRBD1. The CDR3 has 14 residues. Germline V CDR1 and CDR2: SGHKS, YYEKEE (reference sequence). The V gene end was trimmed by 5 bases and the J gene end by 3 bases; junction bases not matched to a gene: 4. CDR3 amino acids: CASSGGTGGYEQYF. CDR3 bases: TGTGCCAGCAGTGGGGGGACAGGGGGCTACGAGCAGTACTTC.

V usage is TRBV27 and J usage is TRBJ2-1; D is uncertain. Germline CDR1 MNHEY, CDR2 SMNVEV (reference sequence). Trimming shortened V by 5 bases and J by 2 bases, and 16 bases separated the two germline ends. The CDR3 is made up of 16 amino acids. This chain's CDR3 is CASSPWTVTTYNEQFF. In DNA form, the CDR3 reads TGTGCCAGCAGTCCTTGGACGGTTACCACCTACAATGAGCAGTTCTTC.

As to this clonotype: Relative to the germline gene, one junction end is altered; a read error may explain this. The J gene is TRBJ2-1, the V gene TRBV6-2 or TRBV6-3, with D perhaps being TRBD1 or TRBD2 (5 bases each). CDR3 length: 15 amino acids. CDR1 MNHEY and CDR2 SVGEGT come from the germline V gene. CDR3 amino acids: CANSYSGQIDNEQFF. The CDR3 nucleotides are TGTGCCAACAGTTACTCGGGGCAGATCGACAATGAGCAGTTCTTC.